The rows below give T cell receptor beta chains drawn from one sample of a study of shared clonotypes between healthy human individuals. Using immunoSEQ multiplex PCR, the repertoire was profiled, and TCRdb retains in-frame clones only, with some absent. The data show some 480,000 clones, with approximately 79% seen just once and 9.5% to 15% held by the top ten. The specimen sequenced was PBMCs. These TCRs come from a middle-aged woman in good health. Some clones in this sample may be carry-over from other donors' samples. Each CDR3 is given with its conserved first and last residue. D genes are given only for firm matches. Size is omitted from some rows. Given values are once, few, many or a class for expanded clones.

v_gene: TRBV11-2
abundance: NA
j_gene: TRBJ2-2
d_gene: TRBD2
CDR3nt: TGTGCCAGCAGGTCTATTCTAGCGGGAGGGCCTGTCGGGGAGCTGTTTTTT
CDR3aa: CASRSILAGGPVGELFF

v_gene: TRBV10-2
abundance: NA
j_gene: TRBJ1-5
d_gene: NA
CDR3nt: TGCGCCAGCAGTGAATCCCGGGCAGATCAGCCCCAGCATTTT
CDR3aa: CASSESRADQPQHF

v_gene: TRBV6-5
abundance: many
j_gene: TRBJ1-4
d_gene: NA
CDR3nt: TGTGCCAGCAGCCCCCAGACGGCCGAAAAACTGTTTTTT
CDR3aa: CASSPQTAEKLFF

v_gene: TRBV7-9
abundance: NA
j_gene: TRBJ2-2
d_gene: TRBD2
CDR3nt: TGTGCCAGCAGCGCCAGCGGGAGCCGCACCGGGGAGCTGTTTTTT
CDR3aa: CASSASGSRTGELFF

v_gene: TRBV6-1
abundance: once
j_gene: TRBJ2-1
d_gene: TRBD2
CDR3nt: TGTGCCAGCTCCTTTGGGGGGGGCAATGAGCAGTTCTTC
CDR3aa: CASSFGGGNEQFF

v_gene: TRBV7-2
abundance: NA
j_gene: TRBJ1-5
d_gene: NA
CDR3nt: TGTGCCAGCAGCATCAGGGGAGATCAGCCCCAGCATTTT
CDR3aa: CASSIRGDQPQHF

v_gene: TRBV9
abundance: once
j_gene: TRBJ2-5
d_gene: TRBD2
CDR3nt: TGTGCCAGCAGCCCAACCGGGACTAGCGGGAGACAAGAGACCCAGTACTTC
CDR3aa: CASSPTGTSGRQETQYF

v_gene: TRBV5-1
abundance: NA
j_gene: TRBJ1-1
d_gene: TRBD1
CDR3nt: TGCGCCAGCAGCTTAAGACAGGGTCGAGACACTGAAGCTTTCTTT
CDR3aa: CASSLRQGRDTEAFF

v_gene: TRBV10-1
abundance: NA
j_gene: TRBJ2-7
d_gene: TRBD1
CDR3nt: TGCGCCAGCAGTGAGTCTCCGGGACAGGGGAAGCAGTACTTC
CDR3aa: CASSESPGQGKQYF

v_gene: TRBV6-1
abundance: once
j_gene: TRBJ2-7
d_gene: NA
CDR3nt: TGTGCCAGCACCTCTCTCCGGGGCATAACGTACGAGCAGTACTTC
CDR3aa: CASTSLRGITYEQYF

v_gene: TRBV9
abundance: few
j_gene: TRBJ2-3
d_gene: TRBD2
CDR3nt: TGTGCCAGCACCCCCGTAGGGACTAGCGGGAGTGCGGATACGCAGTATTTT
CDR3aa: CASTPVGTSGSADTQYF

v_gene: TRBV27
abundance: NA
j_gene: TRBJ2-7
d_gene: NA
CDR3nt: TGTGCCAGCAGTATAACAGGGTATGGCTACGAGCAGTACTTC
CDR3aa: CASSITGYGYEQYF

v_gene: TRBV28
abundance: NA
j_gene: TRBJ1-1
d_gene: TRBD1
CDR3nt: TGTGCCAGCAGTCCTCAGACAGGGGGGGAAACTGAAGCTTTCTTT
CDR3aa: CASSPQTGGETEAFF

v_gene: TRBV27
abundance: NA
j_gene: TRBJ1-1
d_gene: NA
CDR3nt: TGTGCCAGCAGCCCCCGGGGTGGCATAGAAGCTTTCTTT
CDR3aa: CASSPRGGIEAFF

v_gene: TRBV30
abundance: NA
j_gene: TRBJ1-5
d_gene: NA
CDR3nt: TGTGCCTGGAGTGTAGTGGGGGGGAATCAGCCCCAGCATTTT
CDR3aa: CAWSVVGGNQPQHF

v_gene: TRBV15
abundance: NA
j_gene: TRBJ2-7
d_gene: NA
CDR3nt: TGTGCCACCAGTGCGGGTTCTAGCTCCTACGAGCAGTACTTC
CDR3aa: CATSAGSSSYEQYF

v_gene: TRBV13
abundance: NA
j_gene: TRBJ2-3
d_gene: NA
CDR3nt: TGTGCCAGCAGCTTAGGCTCCGCAGATACGCAGTATTTT
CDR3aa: CASSLGSADTQYF

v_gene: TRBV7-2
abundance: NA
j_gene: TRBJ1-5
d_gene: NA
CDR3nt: TGTGCCAGCAGCTTAGAAGGCGATTATCAGCCCCAGCATTTT
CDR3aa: CASSLEGDYQPQHF

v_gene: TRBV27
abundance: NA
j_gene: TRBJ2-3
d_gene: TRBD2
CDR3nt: TGTGCCAGCAGTCTCACTAGCGGGGGGCCAGGGTTGGATACGCAGTATTTT
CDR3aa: CASSLTSGGPGLDTQYF

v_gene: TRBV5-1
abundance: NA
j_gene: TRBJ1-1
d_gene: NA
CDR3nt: TGCGCCAGCAGCTTGGCCAGGGGAGTCACTGAAGCTTTCTTT
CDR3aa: CASSLARGVTEAFF

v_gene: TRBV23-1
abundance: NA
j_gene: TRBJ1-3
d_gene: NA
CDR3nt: TGCGCCAGCAGTCAAAAATTCCCACAGGGAAAATCTGGAAACACCATATATTTT
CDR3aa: CASSQKFPQGKSGNTIYF

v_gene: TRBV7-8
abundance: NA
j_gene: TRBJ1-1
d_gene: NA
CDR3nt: TGTGCCAGCAGCTTAGTTCGAGGAGTTTCGACTGAAGCTTTCTTT
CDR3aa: CASSLVRGVSTEAFF

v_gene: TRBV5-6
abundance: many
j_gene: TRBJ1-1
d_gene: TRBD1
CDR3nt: TGTGCCAGCAGCTCATGGGACAGGGGAACTGAAGCTTTCTTT
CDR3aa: CASSSWDRGTEAFF

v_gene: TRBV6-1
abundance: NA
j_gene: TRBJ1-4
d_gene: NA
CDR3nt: TGTGCCAGCAGACCTATAGGGACTTCGGGTGAAAAACTGTTTTTT
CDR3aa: CASRPIGTSGEKLFF

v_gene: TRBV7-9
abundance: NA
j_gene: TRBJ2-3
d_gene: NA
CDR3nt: TGTGCCAGCATGGCAGCAGATACGCAGTATTTT
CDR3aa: CASMAADTQYF

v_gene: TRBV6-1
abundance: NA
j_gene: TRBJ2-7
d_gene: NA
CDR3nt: TGTGCCAGCAGTTCCCGGACAGCCGACTCCTACGAGCAGTACTTC
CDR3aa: CASSSRTADSYEQYF

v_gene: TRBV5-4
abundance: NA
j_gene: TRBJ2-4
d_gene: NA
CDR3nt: TGTGCCAGCAGCCGAGATCTAACCAAAAACATTCAGTACTTC
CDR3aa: CASSRDLTKNIQYF

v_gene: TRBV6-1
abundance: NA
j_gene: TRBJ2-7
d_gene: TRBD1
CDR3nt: TGTGCCAGCAGGGAGGGACAGGGGCTTTTCTACGAGCAGTACTTC
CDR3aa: CASREGQGLFYEQYF

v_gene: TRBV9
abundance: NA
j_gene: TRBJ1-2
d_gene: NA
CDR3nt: TGTGCCAGCCTTAGGGGGTCAAGAAAGACCTATGGCTACACCTTC
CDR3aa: CASLRGSRKTYGYTF